These 8 T cell receptor beta chains originate from one sample sequenced in a study of T cells in Graves' hyperthyroidism and ophthalmopathy (dated by TCRdb to about 2019). The library was produced with multiplex PCR. Instrument used: Illumina HiSeq 2000. The TCR beta CDR3 regions were amplified from RNA transcripts. The TCR CDR3 was subjected to a first round of RT-PCR using the HTBI primer set and the Qiagen OneStep RT-PCR kit. TCRdb reanalyzed the raw reads on its own, using fastp at Q25 for trimming and MiXCR for clone calling, and kept in-frame beta chains. One record per CDR3 amino acid sequence lists the most common genes and DNA. The sample table contains about 360,000 distinct CDR3 sequences; only one count was recorded for around an eighth of them. Jointly, the top ten make up around 21% of the sample. The sequenced material came from blood. These receptors were taken from a young man with Graves' hyperthyroidism that later progressed to Graves' ophthalmopathy.

This clonotype was picked up many times. The chain combines TRBV2 with TRBJ1-4, with D perhaps TRBD1 (5 bases). CDR3 length: 19 residues. The germline V gene encodes CDR1 SNHLY and CDR2 FYNNEI. V lost 6 bases to trimming and J lost 0 bases, with 23 bases between them. DNA of the CDR3: TGTGCCAGCAGGTTTTCTTGGTCCTGGACAACCACAACTAATGAAAAACTGTTTTTT. Protein: CASRFSWSWTTTTNEKLFF. Based on the CDR3 plus reference TRBV2 and TRBJ1-4, the full variable domain is EPEVTQTPSHQVTQMGQEVILRCVPISNHLYFYWYRQILGQKVEFLVSFYNNEISEKSEIFDDQFSVERPDGSNFTLKIRSTKLEDSAMYFCASRFSWSWTTTTNEKLFFGSGTQLSVL.

This chain joins TRBV6-1 and TRBJ2-1; perhaps TRBD2 as D (6 bases). CDR3 size: 16 residues. Germline CDR1 is MNHNS and CDR2 is SASEGT. Trimming shortened V by 3 bases and J by 4 bases, and 16 bases separated the two germline ends. In DNA, the CDR3 is TGTGCCAGCAGTGAGCGGGAAAGGGGCCGGTACAATGAGCAGTTCTTC. Protein: CASSERERGRYNEQFF.

With respect to this clonotype: This may arise from a read error, as a much more abundant clone is one base away. The chain has TRBV5-1 and TRBJ1-1; D is possibly TRBD1 (5 bases). The CDR3 loop spans 13 amino acids. V was pared by 6 bases and J by 0 bases, with 9 bases between. The germline V gene has CDR1 SGHRS and CDR2 YFSETQ. In DNA form, the CDR3 reads TGCGCCAGCAACTGGGGACTGAACACTGAAGCTTTCTTT. Protein: CASNWGLNTEAFF.

In this sample, this clonotype turned up many times. V is TRBV18 and J is TRBJ1-3; D is unresolved. This CDR3 spans 11 amino acids. The germline V gene has CDR1 KGHSH and CDR2 LQKENI. V was trimmed by 8 bases and J by 0 bases, leaving 2 bases between them. The CDR3 nucleotides read TGTGCCAGCGACTCTGGAAACACCATATATTTT. Protein sequence: CASDSGNTIYF.

This clonotype was recorded a few times. V gene TRBV2 combines with J gene TRBJ1-5; the match to TRBD1 covers 7 bases. The V and J ends lost 2 bases and 2 bases, in that order; junction bases with no gene match: 9. This CDR3 has 17 residues. CDR1 and CDR2 (germline): SNHLY, FYNNEI. CDR3: CASSEMVTGIGNQPQHF. Written as DNA, the CDR3 is TGTGCCAGCAGTGAAATGGTGACAGGGATCGGCAATCAGCCCCAGCATTTT.

This clonotype was seen ten or more times. The V call is TRBV28, the J call TRBJ1-2; D call uncertain. The CDR3 contains 13 residues. Trimming stripped 3 bases from V and 2 bases from J, with 7 bases between. Per germline, CDR1 MDHEN and CDR2 SYDVKM. The CDR3 loop is CASSLTANYGYTF. The DNA of the CDR3 is TGTGCCAGCAGTTTGACTGCGAACTATGGCTACACCTTC.

This clonotype was detected ten times or more. The CDR3 loop reads CASSLTSGTYEQYF. The DNA of the CDR3 is TGTGCCAGCAGCTTGACTAGCGGGACGTACGAGCAGTACTTC. The J gene is TRBJ2-7, the V gene TRBV7-9, with 11 bases fitting TRBD2. V lost 3 bases, J lost 4 bases, and 2 bases stayed unmatched. The CDR3 is 14 amino acids. The germline gives CDR1 SEHNR, CDR2 FQNEAQ (reference sequence).

This clonotype came up many times. The chain recombines TRBV7-2 with TRBJ1-1; tentatively, D is TRBD1 (6 bases). There are 15 residues in the CDR3. In germline, CDR1 is SGHTA, CDR2 FQGNSA. V gave up 7 bases and J gave up 2 bases, with 17 bases separating them. The CDR3 region is CASIPRGGLNTEAFF. The CDR3 region has the DNA TGTGCCAGCATCCCTAGGGGGGGCCTTAACACTGAAGCTTTCTTT.